This TCR beta chain was identified in a study of blood T cell repertoires in COVID-19. The germline V gene encodes CDR1 MDHEN and CDR2 SYDVKM. The CDR3 loop spans 13 amino acids. Deletions cut 7 bases from V and 2 bases from J, with 11 bases between. Using immunoSEQ multiplex PCR, the repertoire was profiled, and TCRdb retains in-frame clones only, with some absent. The data hold roughly 25,000 clones, with roughly 70% observed a single time. The TCR originated in a man in his fifties or sixties with active or convalescent COVID-19. Sample: peripheral blood. This chain joins TRBV28 and TRBJ1-1; a possible D gene is TRBD1 (5 bases). CDR3 loop: CASTNRINTEAFF. In DNA, the CDR3 is TGTGCCAGCACCAACAGGATCAACACTGAAGCTTTCTTT.